This T cell receptor (beta chain) appears in the sequencing data of a study of identical twins. Study conclusions and caveats: Cross-sectional statistics, not tracking of the same donors, supported the conclusions. Low generation probability was overrepresented in out-of-frame alpha sequences shared by twins.

Regarding this clonotype: No antigen is known for it.

The CDR3 loop spans 13 amino acids. The germline CDR1 and CDR2 sequences are SGHRS and YFSETQ. Trimming shortened V by 1 base and J by 5 bases, and 9 bases separated the two germline ends. cDNA carried unique molecular identifiers, and a universal primer site was added by template switching. TCRdb analysed the 5' RACE reads with MiXCR anew, one entry per CDR3 protein. The sample carries under 400,000 distinct CDR3 sequences, 9% to 10% recorded once. The J gene is TRBJ2-5, the V gene TRBV5-1; D ambiguous. Source material: naive T cells sorted from blood. The TCR sequence derives from a woman between 45 and 60 years old in good health. The CDR3 protein is CASSLRFGETQYF. In DNA, the CDR3 is TGCGCCAGCAGCTTGAGATTCGGGGAGACCCAGTACTTC.